Listed here is a single TCR beta chain. This sample is drawn from a study of blood T cell repertoires in COVID-19. At the level of the study: Sites in the United States, Italy and Spain provided acute and convalescent COVID-19 samples. T cells, B-cell-depleted T cells, or PBMCs provided the cDNA or gDNA that served as material.

Recruited during active infection, patients (from Seattle) were subsequently followed longitudinally. Germline CDR1 is SGHAT and CDR2 is FQNNGV. CDR3 length: 15 amino acids. V lost 2 bases and J lost 7; bases outside the gene matches: 7. The authors' processing: Estimation of nucleated cell counts was performed using reference gene primer amplification. Method: immunoSEQ multiplex PCR; TCRdb's copy keeps in-frame clones and lacks some. Clone size and V and J calls were adopted from that table, with D and trimming inferred from the DNA. The top ten clones hold roughly 10% of a sample with approximately 210,000 clones, roughly 84% of them seen once.

The chain uses TRBV11-2 and TRBJ1-4; 7 bases line up with TRBD1. Sequencing was performed on peripheral blood. This clonotype was sampled from a woman older than 75 with COVID-19, enrolled during active disease. Here the CDR3 DNA reads TGTGCCAGCAGCTTACGTAGGGGGCGTGGTGAAAAACTGTTTTTT. Protein sequence: CASSLRRGRGEKLFF.